These 3 T cell receptor beta chains came from one sample sequenced in a study of blood T cell repertoires in COVID-19. Repertoires were generated with immunoSEQ multiplex PCR, while TCRdb's copy carries only in-frame clones and drops some. The sample carries some 220,000 clones, 65% to 90% recorded once. The sequenced material came from peripheral blood. Every receptor here comes from a woman aged 70-85 years with COVID-19, enrolled during active disease.

V gene TRBV7-3 combines with J gene TRBJ2-1, with a weak D call TRBD2 (8 bases). V was pared by 2 bases and J by 9 bases, with 20 bases between. The CDR3 is 16 amino acids. Germline V gene data show CDR1 as SGHTA and CDR2 as FQGTGA. The CDR3 here is CASSLLAGGPGGEQFF. CDR3 nucleotides: TGTGCCAGCAGCTTACTAGCGGGCGGCCCAGGGGGTGAGCAGTTCTTC.

This chain uses TRBV5-4 with TRBJ1-2; D remains unclear. V lost 4 bases and J lost 0, with 10 bases in between. In germline, CDR1 is SGHNT, CDR2 YYREEE (reference sequence). The CDR3 contains 14 residues. CDR3 DNA sequence: TGTGCCAGCAGCCCCGGTCAGGCTAACTATGGCTACACCTTC. Translation: CASSPGQANYGYTF.

The DNA for the CDR3 is TGTGCCAGCAGCGTAGAAATCTCAGGGACACCCCTCCACTTT. It codes for CASSVEISGTPLHF. The chain carries TRBV9 and TRBJ1-6; D possibly corresponds to TRBD1 (5 bases). Trimming cost V 0 bases and J 11 bases, with 12 bases left between them. The CDR3 spans 14 residues. Germline V gives CDR1 SGDLS, CDR2 YYNGEE.